This T cell receptor (beta chain) is drawn from a study of beta chain features in type 1 diabetes. Broader study findings: The naive, central memory and Treg TCRB repertoires of patients appeared to be more similar to one another than those of healthy donors. The study notes PCR might favor shorter templates equally in patients and controls. For Type 1 diabetes patients, all four CD4+ subsets carried TCRB CDR3s that were moderately but significantly shorter.

On this clone: Its antigen remains unknown.

The CDR3 is 17 residues long. V lost 4 bases and J lost 2; bases outside the gene matches: 6. The germline CDR1 and CDR2 sequences are SGHTA and FQGTGA. Expressed TCRB transcripts were sequenced, since all the RNA that had been isolated was reverse transcribed. Clones were read by immunoSEQ multiplex PCR, and TCRdb kept only the in-frame ones, dropping some. Altogether about 740,000 clones are present, over 10% being singletons, with the ten largest covering 0.02% to 0.025%. Via the markers CD45RO/CCR7/CD25/CD127/CD95/CD27, stem cell-like memory, regulatory, central memory and naive CD4+ cells were sorted.

The chain is built from TRBV7-3 and TRBJ2-3; 13 bases are shared with TRBD2. The sequenced sample consisted of naive CD4+ T cells from blood. The TCR comes from a man between 18 and 29 years old with type 1 diabetes. The CDR3 region has the DNA TGTGCCAGCAGCTCCCCGACTAGCGGGGGGTTCACAGATACGCAGTATTTT. This codes for CASSSPTSGGFTDTQYF.